One T cell receptor beta chain is described in this entry. Its antigen is unknown. The data derive from a study of cytomegalovirus exposure and HLA in healthy donors. Study background: Early on, a data release was issued that held some 85 million unique TCRs from HLA-typed donors. Study results and caveats: The only immune exposure information that was available was CMV serostatus. Some TCR beta chains (about 170 of them) were listed as cytomegalovirus-associated.

CDR1 and CDR2 (germline): ENHRY, SYGVKD. The CDR3 contains 15 residues. V was pared by 6 bases and J by 5 bases, with 19 bases between. Primers: 60 Vbeta forward and 13 Jbeta reverse. TCRdb's table, derived via immunoSEQ multiplex PCR, lists solely in-frame clones and lacks some. The sample lists some 240,000 clones, 92% occurring once. When sampled, the donors appeared nominally healthy, though they likely had unrecorded immune exposures. This TCR was recovered from a girl between 2 and 10 years old in good health and CMV-seronegative. The rearrangement joins TRBV10-3 to TRBJ2-5, with D maybe TRBD2 (7 bases). Sequencing used PBMCs. For the CDR3, the DNA is TGTGCCATCAGAGATCCTGCGGGGGCAAGTGAGACCCAGTACTTC. Residues: CAIRDPAGASETQYF.